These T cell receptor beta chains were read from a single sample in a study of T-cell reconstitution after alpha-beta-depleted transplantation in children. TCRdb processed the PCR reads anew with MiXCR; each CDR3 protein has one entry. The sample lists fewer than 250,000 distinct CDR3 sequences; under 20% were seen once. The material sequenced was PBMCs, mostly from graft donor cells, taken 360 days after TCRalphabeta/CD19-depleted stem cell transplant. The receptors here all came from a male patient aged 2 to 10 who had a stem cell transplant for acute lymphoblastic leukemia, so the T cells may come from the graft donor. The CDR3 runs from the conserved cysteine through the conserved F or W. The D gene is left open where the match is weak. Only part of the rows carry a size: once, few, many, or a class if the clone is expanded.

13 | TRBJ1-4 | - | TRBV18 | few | CASSPGALRKLFF | TGTGCCAGCTCACCAGGGGCGCTTAGAAAACTGTTTTTT
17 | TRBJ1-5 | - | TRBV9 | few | CASSVPHVSKGNQPQHF | TGTGCCAGCAGCGTACCCCACGTCTCTAAGGGCAATCAGCCCCAGCATTTT
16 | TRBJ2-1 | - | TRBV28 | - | CASSLPGDPGYNEQFF | TGTGCCAGCAGTTTACCGGGGGATCCGGGCTACAATGAGCAGTTCTTC
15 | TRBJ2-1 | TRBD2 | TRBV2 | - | CASRPAGGPYNEQFF | TGTGCCAGCAGACCGGCGGGGGGGCCTTACAATGAGCAGTTCTTC
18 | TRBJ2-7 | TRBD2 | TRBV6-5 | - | CASSYSPGLAGKTYEQYF | TGTGCCAGCAGTTACTCCCCGGGCCTAGCGGGGAAGACCTACGAGCAGTACTTC
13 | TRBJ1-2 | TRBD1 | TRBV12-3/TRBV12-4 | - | CASSFRTGYGYTF | TGTGCCAGCAGTTTTCGGACAGGCTATGGCTACACCTTC
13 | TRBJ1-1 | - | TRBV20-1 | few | CSARDQSAYGAFF | TGCAGTGCTAGAGATCAGTCCGCTTATGGGGCTTTCTTT
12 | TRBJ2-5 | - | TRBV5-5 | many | CASSFRIGTQYF | TGTGCCAGCAGCTTTCGGATTGGGACCCAGTACTTC
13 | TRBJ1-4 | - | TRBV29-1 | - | CSVEDRGLGTMFF | TGCAGCGTTGAAGATCGAGGGTTGGGGACCATGTTTTTT
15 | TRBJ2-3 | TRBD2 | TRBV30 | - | CAWSLLAGRSDTQYF | TGTGCCTGGAGTTTGTTAGCGGGGCGGTCAGATACGCAGTATTTT
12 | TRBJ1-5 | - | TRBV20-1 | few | CSARDVRYDQHF | TGCAGTGCTAGAGATGTACGATATGACCAGCATTTT
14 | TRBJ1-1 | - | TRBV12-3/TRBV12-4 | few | CASSLLQGGTEAFF | TGTGCCAGCAGTTTATTACAGGGCGGCACTGAAGCTTTCTTT
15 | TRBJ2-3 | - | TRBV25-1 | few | CASSAAKGGTDTQYF | TGTGCCAGCAGTGCAGCCAAAGGTGGCACAGATACGCAGTATTTT
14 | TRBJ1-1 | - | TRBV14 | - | CASKDRQKRTEAFF | TGTGCCAGCAAAGATAGACAGAAAAGAACTGAAGCTTTCTTT
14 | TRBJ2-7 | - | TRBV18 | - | CASSPRQSSYEQYF | TGTGCCAGCTCACCAAGACAGAGCTCCTACGAGCAGTACTTC
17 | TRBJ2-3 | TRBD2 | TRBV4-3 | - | CASSQDRASGSADTQYF | TGCGCCAGCAGCCAAGATCGGGCTAGCGGGAGCGCAGATACGCAGTATTTT
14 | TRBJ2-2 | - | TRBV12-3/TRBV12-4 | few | CASSLKGNTGELFF | TGTGCCAGCAGTTTGAAGGGTAACACCGGGGAGCTGTTTTTT
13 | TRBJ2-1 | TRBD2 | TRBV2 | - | CARKAGVDNEQFF | TGTGCCAGGAAGGCGGGGGTTGACAATGAGCAGTTCTTC
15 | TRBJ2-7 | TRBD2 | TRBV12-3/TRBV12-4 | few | CASRPGLAGPYEQYF | TGTGCCAGCAGGCCGGGACTAGCGGGACCCTACGAGCAGTACTTC
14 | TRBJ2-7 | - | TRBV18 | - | CASSPPGRSYEQYF | TGTGCCAGCTCACCACCGGGCCGTTCCTACGAGCAGTACTTC
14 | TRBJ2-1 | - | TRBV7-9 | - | CASSLLRGNDEQFF | TGTGCCAGCAGCTTATTGAGGGGGAACGATGAGCAGTTCTTC
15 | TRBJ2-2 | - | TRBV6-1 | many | CASRGGTGNTGELFF | TGTGCCAGCAGGGGGGGGACAGGGAACACCGGGGAGCTGTTTTTT
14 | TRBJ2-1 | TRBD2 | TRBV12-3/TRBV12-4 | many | CASRAGGSYNEQFF | TGTGCCAGCAGGGCGGGGGGATCCTACAATGAGCAGTTCTTC
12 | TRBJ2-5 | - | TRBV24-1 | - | CATSVRGETQYF | TGTGCCACCAGTGTTCGCGGTGAGACCCAGTACTTC
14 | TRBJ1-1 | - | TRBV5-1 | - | CASSLSFGNTEAFF | TGCGCCAGCAGCTTGAGTTTTGGCAACACCGAAGCTTTCTTT
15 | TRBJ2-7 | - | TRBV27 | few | CASSLKGSGTYEQYF | TGTGCCAGCAGCTTGAAGGGATCGGGAACCTACGAGCAGTACTTC
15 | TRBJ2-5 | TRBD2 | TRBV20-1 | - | CSARGVAGGQETQYF | TGCAGTGCTAGAGGGGTCGCGGGAGGTCAAGAGACCCAGTACTTC
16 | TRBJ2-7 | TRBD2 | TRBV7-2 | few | CASTSVAGGRVDEQYF | TGTGCCAGCACTTCCGTAGCGGGGGGGCGTGTGGACGAGCAGTACTTC
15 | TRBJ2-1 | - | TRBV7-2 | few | CASSLWSGAYNEQFF | TGTGCCAGCAGCTTATGGTCCGGGGCCTACAATGAGCAGTTCTTC
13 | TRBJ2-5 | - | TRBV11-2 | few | CASTPGREETQYF | TGTGCCAGCACCCCCGGGCGGGAAGAGACCCAGTACTTC
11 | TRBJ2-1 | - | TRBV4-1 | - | CASSHGNEQFF | TGCGCCAGCAGCCACGGCAATGAGCAGTTCTTC
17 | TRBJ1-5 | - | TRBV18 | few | CASSPKSFLGSNQPQHF | TGTGCCAGCTCACCAAAGTCGTTCCTCGGAAGCAATCAGCCCCAGCATTTT
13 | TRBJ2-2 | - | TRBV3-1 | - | CASSRLFTGELFF | TGTGCCAGCAGCCGACTATTCACCGGGGAGCTGTTTTTT
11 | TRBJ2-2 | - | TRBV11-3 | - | CASSTGPELFF | TGTGCCAGCAGTACAGGGCCGGAGCTGTTTTTT
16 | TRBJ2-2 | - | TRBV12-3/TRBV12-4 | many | CASITTGTRSTGELFF | TGTGCCAGCATTACTACCGGGACAAGATCCACCGGGGAGCTGTTTTTT
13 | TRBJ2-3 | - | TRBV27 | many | CASSFLITDTQYF | TGTGCCAGCAGTTTCCTAATCACAGATACGCAGTATTTT
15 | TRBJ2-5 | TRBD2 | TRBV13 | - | CASSPAGGASETQYF | TGTGCCAGCAGCCCAGCCGGGGGGGCGAGTGAGACCCAGTACTTC
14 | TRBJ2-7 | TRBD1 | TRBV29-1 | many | CSVAEQGEIYEQYF | TGCAGCGTTGCGGAACAGGGGGAGATCTACGAGCAGTACTTC
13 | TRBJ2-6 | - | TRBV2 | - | CASTRTETTVLTF | TGTGCCAGCACCCGGACCGAGACTACCGTCCTGACTTTC
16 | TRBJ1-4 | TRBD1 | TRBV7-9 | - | CASSLVGGPAYEKLFF | TGTGCCAGCAGCTTAGTAGGGGGCCCAGCCTATGAAAAACTGTTTTTT
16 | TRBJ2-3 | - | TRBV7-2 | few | CASSFGRAITTDTQYF | TGTGCCAGCAGCTTTGGTCGCGCCATTACGACAGATACGCAGTATTTT
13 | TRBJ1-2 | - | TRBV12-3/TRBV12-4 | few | CASTFGTEYGYTF | TGTGCCAGCACTTTTGGGACCGAGTATGGCTACACCTTC
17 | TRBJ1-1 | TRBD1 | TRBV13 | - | CASTTGQGLSRGTEAFF | TGTGCCAGCACAACCGGACAGGGACTATCTCGAGGGACTGAAGCTTTCTTT
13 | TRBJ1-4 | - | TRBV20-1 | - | CSAPRNHNEKLFF | TGCAGTGCTCCCAGAAACCATAATGAAAAACTGTTTTTT
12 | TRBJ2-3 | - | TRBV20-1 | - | CSAVTVTDTQYF | TGCAGTGCCGTGACGGTTACAGATACGCAGTATTTT